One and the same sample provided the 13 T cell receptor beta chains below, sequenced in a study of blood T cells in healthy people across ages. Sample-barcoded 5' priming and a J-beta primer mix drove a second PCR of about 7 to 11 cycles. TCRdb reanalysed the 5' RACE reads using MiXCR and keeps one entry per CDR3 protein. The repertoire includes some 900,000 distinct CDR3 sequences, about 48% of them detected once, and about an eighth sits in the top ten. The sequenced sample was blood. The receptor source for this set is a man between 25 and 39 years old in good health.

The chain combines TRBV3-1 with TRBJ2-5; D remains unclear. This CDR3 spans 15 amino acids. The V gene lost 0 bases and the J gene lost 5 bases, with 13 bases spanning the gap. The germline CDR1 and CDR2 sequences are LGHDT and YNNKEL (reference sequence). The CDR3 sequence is CASSQDPAERETQYF. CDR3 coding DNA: TGTGCCAGCAGCCAAGATCCGGCGGAGAGGGAGACCCAGTACTTC.

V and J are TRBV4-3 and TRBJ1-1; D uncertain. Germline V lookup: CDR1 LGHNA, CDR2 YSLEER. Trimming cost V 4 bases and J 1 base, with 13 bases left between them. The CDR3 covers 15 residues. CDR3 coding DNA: TGCGCCAGCAGCCCCACTAAGGCCCAGAACACTGAAGCTTTCTTT. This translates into CASSPTKAQNTEAFF.

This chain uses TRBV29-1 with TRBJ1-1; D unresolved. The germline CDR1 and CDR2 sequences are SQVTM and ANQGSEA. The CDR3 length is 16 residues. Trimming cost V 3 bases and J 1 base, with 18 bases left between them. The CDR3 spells CSVERRAGTQNTEAFF. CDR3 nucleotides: TGCAGCGTTGAGAGGAGGGCAGGCACGCAGAACACTGAAGCTTTCTTT.

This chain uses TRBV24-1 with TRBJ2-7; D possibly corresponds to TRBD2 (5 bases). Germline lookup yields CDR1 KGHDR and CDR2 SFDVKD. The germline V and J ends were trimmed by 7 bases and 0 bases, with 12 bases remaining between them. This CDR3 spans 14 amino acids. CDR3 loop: CATSAGRDSYEQYF. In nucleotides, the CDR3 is TGTGCCACCAGCGCTGGTCGGGACTCCTACGAGCAGTACTTC.

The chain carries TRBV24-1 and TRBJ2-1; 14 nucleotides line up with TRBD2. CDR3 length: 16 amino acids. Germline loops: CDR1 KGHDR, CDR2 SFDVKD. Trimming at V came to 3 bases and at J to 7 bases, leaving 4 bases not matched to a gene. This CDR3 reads CATSDQTSGGANEQFF. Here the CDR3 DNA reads TGTGCCACCAGTGATCAGACTAGCGGGGGGGCAAATGAGCAGTTCTTC.

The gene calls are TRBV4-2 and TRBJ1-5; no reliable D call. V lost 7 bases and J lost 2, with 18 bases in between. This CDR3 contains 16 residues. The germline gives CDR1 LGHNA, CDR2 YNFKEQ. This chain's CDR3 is CASTPSGSPGNQPQHF. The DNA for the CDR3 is TGTGCCAGCACCCCGTCGGGGAGCCCCGGCAATCAGCCCCAGCATTTT.

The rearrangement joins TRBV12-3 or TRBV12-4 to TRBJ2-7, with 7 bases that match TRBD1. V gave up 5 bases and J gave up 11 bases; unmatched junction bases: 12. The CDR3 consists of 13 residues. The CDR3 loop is CASSTPGQAREYF. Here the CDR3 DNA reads TGTGCCAGCAGTACTCCAGGACAGGCTCGAGAGTACTTC.

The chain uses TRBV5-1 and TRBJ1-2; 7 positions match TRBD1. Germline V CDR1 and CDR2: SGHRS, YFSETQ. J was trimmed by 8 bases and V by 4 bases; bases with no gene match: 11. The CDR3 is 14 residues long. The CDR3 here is CASSRTDRAEGYTF. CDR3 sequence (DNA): TGCGCCAGCAGCCGAACCGACAGGGCTGAGGGCTACACCTTC.

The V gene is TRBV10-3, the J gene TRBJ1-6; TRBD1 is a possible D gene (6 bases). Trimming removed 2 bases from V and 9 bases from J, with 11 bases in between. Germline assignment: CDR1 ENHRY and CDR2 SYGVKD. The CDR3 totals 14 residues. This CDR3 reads CAISEQGWGSPLHF. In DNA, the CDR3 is TGTGCCATCAGTGAGCAGGGGTGGGGTTCACCCCTCCACTTT.

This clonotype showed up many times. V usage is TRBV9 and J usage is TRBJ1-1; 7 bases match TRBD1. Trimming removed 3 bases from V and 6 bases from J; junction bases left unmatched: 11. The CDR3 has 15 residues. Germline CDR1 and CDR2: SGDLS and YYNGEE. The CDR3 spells CASSGPDRADAEAFF. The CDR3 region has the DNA TGTGCCAGCAGCGGACCCGACAGGGCGGACGCTGAAGCTTTCTTT.

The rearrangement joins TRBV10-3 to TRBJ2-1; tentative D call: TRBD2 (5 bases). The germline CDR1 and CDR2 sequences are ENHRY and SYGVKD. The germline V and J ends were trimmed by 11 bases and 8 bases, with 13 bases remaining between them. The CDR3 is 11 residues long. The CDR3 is CASGLGDEQFF. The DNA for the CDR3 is TGTGCCTCCGGACTTGGGGATGAGCAGTTCTTC.

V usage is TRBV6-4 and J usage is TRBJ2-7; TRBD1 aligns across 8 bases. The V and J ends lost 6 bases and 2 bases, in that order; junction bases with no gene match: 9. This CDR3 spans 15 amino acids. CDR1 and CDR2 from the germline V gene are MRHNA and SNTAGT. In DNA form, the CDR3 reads TGTGCCAGCAGGGAATCCGGACAGGGAACCTACGAGCAGTACTTC. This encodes CASRESGQGTYEQYF.

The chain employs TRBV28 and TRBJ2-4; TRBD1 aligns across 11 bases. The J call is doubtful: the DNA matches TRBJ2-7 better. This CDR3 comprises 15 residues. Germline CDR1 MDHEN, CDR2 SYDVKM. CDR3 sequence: CASSLLDRGPNEQYF. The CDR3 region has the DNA TGTGCCAGCAGTTTACTGGACAGGGGGCCCAACGAGCAGTACTTC.